Here is one T cell receptor beta chain with its context. Its antigen is as yet unknown. Clones were read by immunoSEQ multiplex PCR, and TCRdb kept only the in-frame ones, dropping some. Of tens of thousands of clones detected, about 91% appear once; the ten largest clones hold roughly 4.1%. This sample was taken from a study of OX40 agonist ivuxolimab in advanced cancers. The overall study: It was permissible to have had prior anti-PD-1, anti-PD-L1 or anti-CTLA-4 therapy, and over 35% had some. The study, taken as a whole, reports: Among T cells, CD8+ cells averaged more expanded clones than CD4+ cells.

This sequence was found in an adult with an advanced solid tumor such as melanoma, head and neck, liver or kidney cancer. The specimen was CD4+ or CD8+ T cells sorted from blood, collected in a trial of the OX40 agonist ivuxolimab.

CDR3 loop: CASSLARVLGTEAFF. DNA for the CDR3: TGTGCCAGCAGCTTAGCTAGGGTGCTTGGCACTGAAGCTTTCTTT. J is TRBJ1-1 and V is TRBV11-3; D unresolved. Germline V gene sequence: CDR1 SGHNT, CDR2 YENEEA. This CDR3 has 15 amino acids. V was clipped by 1 base and J by 4 bases, with 13 bases between them.